The T cell receptor (beta chain) under discussion was sequenced for a study of blood T cell repertoires in COVID-19. Study details: In each case, the material was cDNA or gDNA derived from T cells, B-cell-depleted T cells, or PBMCs.

The CDR3 has 14 amino acids. CDR1 is ENHRY and CDR2 is SYGVKD in the germline V gene. Trimming removed 11 bases from V and 12 bases from J; junction bases left unmatched: 21. Some clones are missing from TCRdb's copy, which holds only in-frame ones; the method was immunoSEQ multiplex PCR. The sample carries 55,000 to 75,000 clones, around 77% recorded once. This clonotype was sampled from an elderly man with active or convalescent COVID-19. Sequences were obtained from peripheral blood. This rearrangement joins TRBV10-3 to TRBJ2-7; 8 nucleotides align to TRBD2. The CDR3 here is CASCPGGASGEGYF. CDR3 bases: TGTGCCTCTTGCCCGGGAGGGGCGAGTGGAGAGGGGTACTTC.